The clone carrying this T cell receptor beta chain was seen ten or more times. Its antigen remains unknown. Noted time point: pre-sensitization, week 0. Treatment indicated: therapeutic diphenylcyclopropenone sensitization with weekly scalp DPC. This sample is drawn from a study of human T cells and chemical hapten exposure. About the study: Readings were taken at 6 days from patch tests that had applied 0.01% DPC to the upper back. Study-wide points: Patch test score showed a positive correlation with PT1 expanded TCR counts. Donors were affected by alopecia, so their immune reaction might vary from that of healthy individuals.

The CDR3 is 14 amino acids. Germline CDR1 and CDR2: DFQATT and SNEGSKA (reference sequence). V lost 3 bases to trimming and J lost 4 bases, with 14 bases between them. As the library was built, unique molecular identifiers were attached to individual cDNA molecules. TCRdb analysed the RACE reads with MiXCR anew, one entry per CDR3 protein. The sample has around 300,000 distinct CDR3 sequences, roughly 7.4% seen once. The chain joins TRBV20-1 to TRBJ2-3; tentative D call: TRBD2 (5 bases). The material was whole blood, obtained in connection with sensitization to the hapten diphenylcyclopropenone (DPC). This TCR came from a man aged 18 to 29 with alopecia areata. Some clones in this sample may be carry-over from other donors' samples. Written as DNA, the CDR3 is TGCAGTGCTAGCGTAGGGAGCTGGGCAGATACGCAGTATTTT. This sequence encodes CSASVGSWADTQYF.